This T cell receptor (beta chain) was documented in a study of blood T cell repertoires in COVID-19. About the study: COVID-19 samples collected from the United States, Italy and Spain covered acute and convalescent phases.

The CDR3 is 15 amino acids. The ends lost 5 bases at V and 2 bases at J; junction bases unmatched: 6. Germline-derived CDR1 and CDR2 are MNHEY and SMNVEV (reference sequence). Donors in Cohort 3 counted as recovered after two negative PCRs, clearance, or symptom resolution. TCRdb's copy holds only in-frame clones and misses some; the assay was immunoSEQ multiplex PCR. The data hold about 170,000 clones, with 70% to 90% observed a single time. This TCR was recovered from a woman between 45 and 60 years old who had recovered from COVID-19. This chain links TRBV27 with TRBJ1-2, with TRBD1 matching 9 bases. Specimen: PBMCs or T cells enriched from blood (not recorded which). The CDR3 region has the DNA TGTGCCAGCAGTCCAGGGACAGGGAGGAACTATGGCTACACCTTC. Protein product: CASSPGTGRNYGYTF.